This TCR beta chain was found in a study of CD8+ T cells in alopecia areata. As concerns this clone: Its target is not known.

Samples from alopecia areata patients were lesional scalp punch biopsies and peripheral blood. The authors sorted CD4+ and CD8+ T cells from PBMCs. Study results and limitations: Although TCR sharing was seen in mice, sharing across patients was less clear, possibly for HLA-related reasons. Relative to normal scalp, lesional scalp, especially alopecia totalis/universalis, showed higher clonality.

Germline V CDR1 and CDR2: SGHDN, FVKESK. CDR3 size: 11 residues. Trimming took off 6 bases at V and 5 bases at J, with 6 bases between the two ends. After isolation, RNA underwent reverse transcription to generate cDNA as the sequencing template. Generated by immunoSEQ multiplex PCR, the TCRdb table keeps only in-frame clones and is missing some. The table has about 150,000 clones, 40% to 65% seen once; the top ten hold roughly a fifth. This specimen consisted of CD8+ T cells sorted from blood, obtained at week 0. The receptor was isolated from a human donor with alopecia areata. The chain is built from TRBV14 and TRBJ2-3; D perhaps matches TRBD2 (5 bases). The CDR3 here is CASREGDTQYF. CDR3 coding DNA: TGTGCCAGCAGAGAGGGAGATACGCAGTATTTT.